This T cell receptor (beta chain) was captured by sequencing in a study of blood T cell repertoires in COVID-19. Across the study: Specimens from acute and convalescent COVID-19 originated in the United States, Italy and Spain. PBMCs, B-cell-depleted T cells, or T cells provided the cDNA or gDNA that made up the material.

V was pared by 3 bases and J by 3 bases, with 11 bases between. The CDR3 covers 15 residues. Germline CDR1 reads SNHLY; CDR2 reads FYNNEI. In the original workflow: Amplification of reference gene primers provided the estimated nucleated cell counts. Profiled with immunoSEQ multiplex PCR; TCRdb holds only in-frame clones, not every one. The V and J calls and clone size come from that table; D and trimming were worked out from the DNA. In the table there are about 140,000 clones, about 88% of which are singletons. This sequence was found in a middle-aged man with active or convalescent COVID-19. This chain uses TRBV2 with TRBJ2-2; D might be TRBD1 (5 bases). Sample: peripheral blood. The CDR3 here is CASSDRVYHTGELFF. The CDR3 DNA reads as TGTGCCAGCAGTGACAGGGTTTATCACACCGGGGAGCTGTTTTTT.